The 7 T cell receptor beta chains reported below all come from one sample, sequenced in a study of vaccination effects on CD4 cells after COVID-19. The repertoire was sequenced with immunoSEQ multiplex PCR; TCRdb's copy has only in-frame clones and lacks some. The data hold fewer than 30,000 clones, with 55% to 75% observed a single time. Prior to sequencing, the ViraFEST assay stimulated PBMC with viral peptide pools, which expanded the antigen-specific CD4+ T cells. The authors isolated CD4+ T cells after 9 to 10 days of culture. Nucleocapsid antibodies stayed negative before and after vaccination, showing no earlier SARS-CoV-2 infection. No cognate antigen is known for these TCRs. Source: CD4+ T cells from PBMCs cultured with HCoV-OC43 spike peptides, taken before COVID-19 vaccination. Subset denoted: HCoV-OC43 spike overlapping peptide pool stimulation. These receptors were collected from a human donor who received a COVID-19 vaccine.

The CDR3 DNA reads as TGTGCCAGCAGTTACTCGACAGGGGTGGATTCACCCCTCCACTTT. Amino acids: CASSYSTGVDSPLHF. The rearrangement joins TRBV6-5 to TRBJ1-6, with 8 bases fitting TRBD1. CDR3 length: 15 amino acids. Germline V gene sequence: CDR1 MNHEY, CDR2 SVGAGI. V dropped 0 bases and J dropped 8; count of bases not matched to a gene: 3.

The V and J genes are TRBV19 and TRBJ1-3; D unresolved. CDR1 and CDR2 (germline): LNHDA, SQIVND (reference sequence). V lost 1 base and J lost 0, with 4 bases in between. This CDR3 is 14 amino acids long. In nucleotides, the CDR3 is TGTGCCAGTAGTATAGCCAACTCTGGAAACACCATATATTTT. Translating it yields CASSIANSGNTIYF.

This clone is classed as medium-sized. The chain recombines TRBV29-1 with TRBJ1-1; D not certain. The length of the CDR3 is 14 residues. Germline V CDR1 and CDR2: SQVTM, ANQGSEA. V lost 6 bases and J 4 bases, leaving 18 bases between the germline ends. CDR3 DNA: TGCAGCGTCGAGGGCTCGGCTCGTAGCACTGAAGCTTTCTTT. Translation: CSVEGSARSTEAFF. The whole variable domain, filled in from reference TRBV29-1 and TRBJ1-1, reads SAVISQKPSRDICQRGTSLTIQCQVDSQVTMMFWYRQQPGQSLTLIATANQGSEATYESGFVIDKFPISRPNLTFSTLTVSNMSPEDSSIYLCSVEGSARSTEAFFGQGTRLTVV.

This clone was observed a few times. The CDR3 coding sequence is TGTGCCAGCAGTTACGACAGGGAGGCCTACGAGCAGTACTTC. Its protein is CASSYDREAYEQYF. The chain employs TRBV6-5 and TRBJ2-7; the D gene is possibly TRBD1 (7 bases). Trimming took 2 bases from V and 2 from J, leaving 10 bases between them. Looked up from germline, CDR1 is MNHEY and CDR2 is SVGAGI. This CDR3 spans 14 amino acids.

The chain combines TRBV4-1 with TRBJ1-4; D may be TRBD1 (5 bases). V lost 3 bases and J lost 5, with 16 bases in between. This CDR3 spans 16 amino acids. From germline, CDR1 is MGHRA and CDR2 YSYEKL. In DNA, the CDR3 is TGCGCCAGCAGCCAGCTTGGCAGGGTGTCGAATGAAAAACTGTTTTTT. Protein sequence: CASSQLGRVSNEKLFF.

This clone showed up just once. Here the CDR3 reads CASSPPGREQETQYF. For the CDR3, the DNA is TGTGCCAGCAGCCCCCCCGGCCGTGAACAAGAGACCCAGTACTTC. The V call is TRBV11-2, the J call TRBJ2-5; D remains unclear. The CDR3 covers 15 residues. V was trimmed by 5 bases and J by 2 bases, leaving 15 bases between them. The germline V gene has CDR1 SGHAT and CDR2 FQNNGV.

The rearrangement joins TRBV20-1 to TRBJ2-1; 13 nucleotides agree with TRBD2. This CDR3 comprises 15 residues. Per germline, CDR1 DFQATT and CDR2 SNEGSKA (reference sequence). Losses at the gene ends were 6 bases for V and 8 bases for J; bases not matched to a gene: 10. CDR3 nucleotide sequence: TGCAGTGCGAGTCGACTAGCGGGGGGTGTAGATGAGCAGTTCTTC. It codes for CSASRLAGGVDEQFF.